This T cell receptor beta chain was recovered during a study of blood T cell repertoires in COVID-19. Study overall: The United States, Italy and Spain supplied acute and convalescent COVID-19 samples.

The CDR3 length is 14 residues. Germline CDR1 is SGHNT and CDR2 is YENEEA. The ends lost 6 bases at V and 2 bases at J; junction bases unmatched: 6. Generated by immunoSEQ multiplex PCR, the TCRdb table keeps only in-frame clones and is missing some. The sample carries around 63,000 clones, around 80% recorded once. The clonotype was recovered from a human donor in a cohort sampled during active COVID-19. The V gene is TRBV11-3, the J gene TRBJ1-1; 7 bases match TRBD1. Sequenced input: peripheral blood. The CDR3 reads CASRKGQLNTEAFF. In DNA form, the CDR3 reads TGTGCCAGCAGGAAGGGACAGCTTAACACTGAAGCTTTCTTT. Full variable domain (remainder filled in from reference TRBV11-3 and TRBJ1-1): EAGVVQSPRYKIIEKKQPVAFWCNPISGHNTLYWYLQNLGQGPELLIRYENEEAVDDSQLPKDRFSAERLKGVDSTLKIQPAELGDSAVYLCASRKGQLNTEAFFGQGTRLTVV.